This is a list of T cell receptor beta chains from one sample in a study of cytomegalovirus exposure and HLA in healthy donors. Sequencing used immunoSEQ multiplex PCR; TCRdb keeps in-frame clones, though not all of them. The data hold approximately 200,000 clones, with around 81% observed a single time. Material for sequencing was PBMCs. The origin of the receptors is a woman aged 18-30 years in good health and CMV-seropositive. Each CDR3 is given with its conserved first and last residue. A D gene is named only where the DNA matches it firmly. Not every row has a clone size; where given, it reads once, few, many or a size class.

CDR3 protein: CASSRDRGRDTQYF
CDR3 DNA: TGTGCCAGTAGCCGAGACAGGGGTCGGGATACGCAGTATTTT
D gene: TRBD1
J gene: TRBJ2-3
clone size: NA
V gene: TRBV19

CDR3 protein: CASSYSGAGNQPQHF
CDR3 DNA: TGTGCCAGCAGTTACTCGGGGGCCGGCAATCAGCCCCAGCATTTT
D gene: NA
J gene: TRBJ1-5
clone size: NA
V gene: TRBV6-5

CDR3 protein: CASSAEGTGVTGYTF
CDR3 DNA: TGTGCCAGCAGCGCGGAGGGAACAGGGGTTACCGGCTACACCTTC
D gene: TRBD1
J gene: TRBJ1-2
clone size: once
V gene: TRBV6-1

CDR3 protein: CASSLFRQETQYF
CDR3 DNA: TGTGCCAGCAGCTTATTCAGGCAAGAGACCCAGTACTTC
D gene: NA
J gene: TRBJ2-5
clone size: NA
V gene: TRBV7-9

CDR3 protein: CASSQDMGDRVVTGANVLTF
CDR3 DNA: TGCGCCAGCAGCCAAGATATGGGGGACAGGGTTGTTACTGGGGCCAACGTCCTGACTTTC
D gene: TRBD1
J gene: TRBJ2-6
clone size: once
V gene: TRBV4-1

CDR3 protein: CASSPGLAGETQYF
CDR3 DNA: TGTGCCAGTAGTCCGGGACTAGCGGGGGAGACCCAGTACTTC
D gene: TRBD2
J gene: TRBJ2-5
clone size: NA
V gene: TRBV19

CDR3 protein: CASNGGVEQFF
CDR3 DNA: TGTGCCAGCAACGGGGGGGTTGAGCAGTTCTTC
D gene: TRBD2
J gene: TRBJ2-1
clone size: NA
V gene: TRBV6-1

CDR3 protein: CASSLGQGVGYTF
CDR3 DNA: TGTGCCAGCAGCCTCGGACAGGGGGTTGGCTACACCTTC
D gene: TRBD1
J gene: TRBJ1-2
clone size: NA
V gene: TRBV5-4

CDR3 protein: CASSEFSNSPLHF
CDR3 DNA: TGTGCCAGCAGTGAATTCAGTAATTCACCCCTCCACTTT
D gene: NA
J gene: TRBJ1-6
clone size: NA
V gene: TRBV25-1

CDR3 protein: CASSESIKGFGDRGAYEQYF
CDR3 DNA: TGCGCCAGCAGTGAGTCGATAAAGGGGTTTGGGGACAGGGGCGCGTACGAGCAGTACTTC
D gene: TRBD1
J gene: TRBJ2-7
clone size: NA
V gene: TRBV10-2

CDR3 protein: CASSLQGTALGDTEAFF
CDR3 DNA: TGCGCCAGCAGCTTGCAAGGGACAGCCTTGGGAGACACTGAAGCTTTCTTT
D gene: TRBD1
J gene: TRBJ1-1
clone size: once
V gene: TRBV5-1

CDR3 protein: CASSRRGDSTDTQYF
CDR3 DNA: TGTGCCAGCAGTCGCCGGGGGGATAGCACAGATACGCAGTATTTT
D gene: TRBD2
J gene: TRBJ2-3
clone size: NA
V gene: TRBV6-6

CDR3 protein: CASSEYVVQSSGNTIYF
CDR3 DNA: TGTGCCAGCAGTGAATACGTAGTACAGAGCTCTGGAAACACCATATATTTT
D gene: NA
J gene: TRBJ1-3
clone size: NA
V gene: TRBV6-1

CDR3 protein: CASSLASDRYQPRHF
CDR3 DNA: TGCGCCAGCAGCTTGGCCTCCGACAGATATCAGCCCCGGCATTTT
D gene: NA
J gene: TRBJ1-5
clone size: NA
V gene: TRBV5-1

CDR3 protein: CASSQDSGDQETQYF
CDR3 DNA: TGTGCCAGCAGCCAAGATTCCGGGGACCAAGAGACCCAGTACTTC
D gene: NA
J gene: TRBJ2-5
clone size: NA
V gene: TRBV4-2

CDR3 protein: CATSRETGGVTEAFF
CDR3 DNA: TGTGCCACCAGCAGAGAAACAGGGGGGGTAACTGAAGCTTTCTTT
D gene: TRBD1
J gene: TRBJ1-1
clone size: NA
V gene: TRBV15

CDR3 protein: CASSRTPGQSSYEQYF
CDR3 DNA: TGCGCCAGCAGCCGCACCCCGGGACAGAGCTCCTACGAGCAGTACTTC
D gene: TRBD1
J gene: TRBJ2-7
clone size: NA
V gene: TRBV4-1

CDR3 protein: CASTGSYTGELFF
CDR3 DNA: TGTGCCAGTACGGGGAGCTACACCGGGGAGCTGTTTTTT
D gene: NA
J gene: TRBJ2-2
clone size: NA
V gene: TRBV6-6

CDR3 protein: CAWSGPGDYGYTF
CDR3 DNA: TGTGCCTGGAGCGGACCAGGGGACTATGGCTACACCTTC
D gene: NA
J gene: TRBJ1-2
clone size: NA
V gene: TRBV30

CDR3 protein: CASTLTGGGNYGYTF
CDR3 DNA: TGTGCCAGCACCCTGACAGGGGGTGGAAACTATGGCTACACCTTC
D gene: TRBD1
J gene: TRBJ1-2
clone size: NA
V gene: TRBV5-6

CDR3 protein: CATSRTTSTDTQYF
CDR3 DNA: TGTGCCACCAGCAGGACAACTAGCACAGATACGCAGTATTTT
D gene: NA
J gene: TRBJ2-3
clone size: NA
V gene: TRBV15

CDR3 protein: CASSFRVLNQPQHF
CDR3 DNA: TGTGCCAGCAGCTTCCGGGTCCTCAATCAGCCCCAGCATTTT
D gene: NA
J gene: TRBJ1-5
clone size: NA
V gene: TRBV11-2

CDR3 protein: CASRQGYEQYF
CDR3 DNA: TGTGCCAGCAGGCAGGGCTACGAGCAGTACTTC
D gene: NA
J gene: TRBJ2-7
clone size: NA
V gene: TRBV28

CDR3 protein: CASSLVNRNSPLHF
CDR3 DNA: TGTGCCAGCAGCTTAGTGAACCGGAATTCACCCCTCCACTTT
D gene: NA
J gene: TRBJ1-6
clone size: NA
V gene: TRBV7-9

CDR3 protein: CASSIGAGQGISQPQHF
CDR3 DNA: TGTGCCAGTAGTATCGGGGCGGGACAGGGTATATCACAGCCCCAGCATTTT
D gene: TRBD1
J gene: TRBJ1-5
clone size: NA
V gene: TRBV19

CDR3 protein: CSSSPTRGEVGELFF
CDR3 DNA: TGTTCCAGCAGCCCGACTAGAGGAGAAGTCGGGGAGCTGTTTTTT
D gene: NA
J gene: TRBJ2-2
clone size: NA
V gene: TRBV7-9

CDR3 protein: CATSRDSMGKGWWGNQPQHF
CDR3 DNA: TGTGCCACCAGCAGAGATTCTATGGGTAAGGGGTGGTGGGGCAATCAGCCCCAGCATTTT
D gene: NA
J gene: TRBJ1-5
clone size: NA
V gene: TRBV15

CDR3 protein: CASSVEPGRQPQHF
CDR3 DNA: TGTGCCAGCAGCGTAGAGCCAGGCCGTCAGCCCCAGCATTTT
D gene: NA
J gene: TRBJ1-5
clone size: NA
V gene: TRBV9

CDR3 protein: CASSLGSLGLPTDTQYF
CDR3 DNA: TGTGCCAGCAGCTTAGGGTCCCTGGGACTACCCACAGATACGCAGTATTTT
D gene: TRBD2
J gene: TRBJ2-3
clone size: NA
V gene: TRBV11-2

CDR3 protein: CASSLNAGAGYGYTF
CDR3 DNA: TGCGCCAGCAGCTTGAACGCAGGGGCCGGCTATGGCTACACCTTC
D gene: NA
J gene: TRBJ1-2
clone size: NA
V gene: TRBV5-1

CDR3 protein: CASSPPVVGQQETQYF
CDR3 DNA: TGTGCCAGCTCACCACCTGTTGTCGGACAACAAGAGACCCAGTACTTC
D gene: NA
J gene: TRBJ2-5
clone size: NA
V gene: TRBV18

CDR3 protein: CAWDRTYLNTEAFF
CDR3 DNA: TGTGCCTGGGACAGAACTTATCTTAACACTGAAGCTTTCTTT
D gene: NA
J gene: TRBJ1-1
clone size: NA
V gene: TRBV30

CDR3 protein: CAWSGDIRYGYTF
CDR3 DNA: TGTGCCTGGAGTGGGGACATCCGCTATGGCTACACCTTC
D gene: NA
J gene: TRBJ1-2
clone size: once
V gene: TRBV30

CDR3 protein: CSLRTGGLNEQFF
CDR3 DNA: TGTTCCTTAAGGACAGGGGGTCTCAATGAGCAGTTCTTC
D gene: TRBD1
J gene: TRBJ2-1
clone size: NA
V gene: TRBV7-9

CDR3 protein: CASSEPDRAFIYGYTF
CDR3 DNA: TGTGCCAGCAGTGAGCCTGACAGGGCTTTCATATATGGCTACACCTTC
D gene: TRBD1
J gene: TRBJ1-2
clone size: NA
V gene: TRBV6-1

CDR3 protein: CASSSLGTGLTEAFF
CDR3 DNA: TGTGCCAGCAGTTCCCTCGGGACAGGGTTGACTGAAGCTTTCTTT
D gene: TRBD1
J gene: TRBJ1-1
clone size: NA
V gene: TRBV6-5

CDR3 protein: CASTFDEVQFF
CDR3 DNA: TGTGCCAGCACCTTCGATGAGGTGCAGTTCTTC
D gene: NA
J gene: TRBJ2-1
clone size: NA
V gene: TRBV25-1

CDR3 protein: CASSPLEQLGYGYTF
CDR3 DNA: TGTGCCAGCTCACCATTAGAACAGTTGGGCTATGGCTACACCTTC
D gene: NA
J gene: TRBJ1-2
clone size: once
V gene: TRBV18

CDR3 protein: CPSSQAGWGDTEAFF
CDR3 DNA: TGCCCCAGCAGCCAAGCAGGGTGGGGGGACACTGAAGCTTTCTTT
D gene: NA
J gene: TRBJ1-1
clone size: once
V gene: TRBV4-1

CDR3 protein: CASSFGRAYEQYF
CDR3 DNA: TGTGCCAGCAGTTTTGGCAGGGCCTACGAGCAGTACTTC
D gene: NA
J gene: TRBJ2-7
clone size: NA
V gene: TRBV27

CDR3 protein: CASSLVGYSGNTIYF
CDR3 DNA: TGTGCCAGCAGCTTGGTCGGTTACTCTGGAAACACCATATATTTT
D gene: NA
J gene: TRBJ1-3
clone size: NA
V gene: TRBV5-6

CDR3 protein: CASSLAGGSTDTQYF
CDR3 DNA: TGCGCCAGCAGCTTAGCGGGGGGGAGCACAGATACGCAGTATTTT
D gene: TRBD2
J gene: TRBJ2-3
clone size: NA
V gene: TRBV5-1

CDR3 protein: CASSVTGVAEQFF
CDR3 DNA: TGTGCCAGCAGTGTTACAGGGGTGGCTGAGCAGTTCTTC
D gene: TRBD1
J gene: TRBJ2-1
clone size: NA
V gene: TRBV6-1

CDR3 protein: CAWSARARVLNTEAFF
CDR3 DNA: TGTGCCTGGAGTGCAAGGGCCAGGGTCCTGAACACTGAAGCTTTCTTT
D gene: NA
J gene: TRBJ1-1
clone size: few
V gene: TRBV30

CDR3 protein: CSALAVEKLFF
CDR3 DNA: TGCAGTGCTTTGGCAGTTGAAAAACTGTTTTTT
D gene: NA
J gene: TRBJ1-4
clone size: NA
V gene: TRBV20-1

CDR3 protein: CASGEGDSPLHF
CDR3 DNA: TGTGCCAGCGGGGAGGGGGATTCACCCCTCCACTTT
D gene: NA
J gene: TRBJ1-6
clone size: NA
V gene: TRBV2

CDR3 protein: CASTLGATEETQYF
CDR3 DNA: TGTGCCAGCACCCTAGGGGCAACCGAAGAGACCCAGTACTTC
D gene: NA
J gene: TRBJ2-5
clone size: NA
V gene: TRBV9

CDR3 protein: CASAERGAYYEQYF
CDR3 DNA: TGTGCCAGCGCCGAGCGGGGGGCTTACTACGAGCAGTACTTC
D gene: TRBD2
J gene: TRBJ2-7
clone size: once
V gene: TRBV28

CDR3 protein: CASSQAVGGPPVGADTQYF
CDR3 DNA: TGTGCCAGCAGCCAAGCAGTAGGCGGGCCTCCGGTGGGTGCAGATACGCAGTATTTT
D gene: NA
J gene: TRBJ2-3
clone size: NA
V gene: TRBV14

CDR3 protein: CASSFFVQRLRTF
CDR3 DNA: TGTGCCAGCAGCTTTTTCGTACAGAGATTACGCACCTTC
D gene: NA
J gene: TRBJ1-2
clone size: NA
V gene: TRBV5-6

CDR3 protein: CASATGGNTEAFF
CDR3 DNA: TGTGCCAGCGCGACAGGGGGGAACACTGAAGCTTTCTTT
D gene: TRBD1
J gene: TRBJ1-1
clone size: NA
V gene: TRBV27

CDR3 protein: CASSLNMNTEAFF
CDR3 DNA: TGCGCCAGCAGCCTTAACATGAACACTGAAGCTTTCTTT
D gene: NA
J gene: TRBJ1-1
clone size: few
V gene: TRBV5-1

CDR3 protein: CATLVGTGVNYGYTF
CDR3 DNA: TGTGCCACCCTCGTCGGGACAGGGGTAAACTATGGCTACACCTTC
D gene: TRBD1
J gene: TRBJ1-2
clone size: NA
V gene: TRBV28

CDR3 protein: CASFGTGTTSGANVLTF
CDR3 DNA: TGTGCCAGTTTCGGGACAGGGACGACATCTGGGGCCAACGTCCTGACTTTC
D gene: TRBD1
J gene: TRBJ2-6
clone size: NA
V gene: TRBV19